What follows describes a single T cell receptor beta chain. This clone is considered medium-sized (0.01 to 0.1%). This clone's antigen is unknown. No quality values exist for individual bases; no much larger clone is one base distant. This sample was taken from a study of blood T cell repertoires in COVID-19 (TCRdb year 2020). With regard to the full study: Samples covering the acute and convalescent phases of COVID-19 were provided by collaborators in the United States, Italy and Spain. The material from the prospective study consisted of cDNA or gDNA derived from T cells, B-cell-depleted T cells, or PBMCs. Where HLA class I and class II types were available, the types were taken from metadata supplied by the sample provider, not from assay-based typing. The samples were drawn from two sources: the first 160 participants of the ongoing ImmuneRACE study, and 1,200 or so subjects contributed by 6 global collaborators. The repertoires were released in a freely available public database intended as a resource for research on the immune response to SARS-CoV-2. Sample metadata almost always included a de-identified subject ID, COVID-19 status, age in years and sex. The dataset comprised deeply sampled blood TCRbeta repertoires from subjects exposed to, actively infected with, or recovered from COVID-19.

Broad study findings and their caveats: Clinical and demographic metadata were provided uncurated, with the amount varying by source and participant.

The immunoSEQ Assay, a bias-controlled multiplex PCR, was used to amplify TCRbeta CDR3 regions from genomic DNA. From the authors' description of their analysis: Within the assay, amplification of reference gene primers was used to estimate how many nucleated cells each sample contained. To quantify the absolute abundance of each unique TCRbeta CDR3 rearrangement, sequence reads were collapsed and filtered. Productive Simpson clonality was computed per sample as the square root of Simpson's diversity index over productive rearrangements. The immuneACCESS repertoire file appears here via TCRdb, limited to in-frame rearrangements. These files lack a portion of the clones; in checked studies, under half of the deficit traces to unresolved V genes, and the cause of the others is not known. V, J and clone size are taken as reported in that table, and D and trimming were inferred from the DNA itself. In all, the sample holds under 300,000 clones, and 70% to 90% of those were seen once. The top ten constitute roughly 6.7% of the sample.

Participants in the prospective study were enrolled through a virtual design, were aged roughly 18 to 100 years, and lived in about 25 United States geographic areas. In the prospective study, participants were assigned to cohorts based on the clinical history participants reported in a screening survey and a study questionnaire. Exposed participants had been in contact, within 2 weeks of entering the study, with a person who had a PCR-confirmed or clinician-diagnosed case of COVID-19. In the prospective study, whole blood, serum and a nasopharyngeal or oropharyngeal swab were collected from each participant by mobile phlebotomists. Participants in the prospective study had the option to provide additional blood draws and questionnaires over an approximately 2-month period. Before DNA extraction, prospective study blood samples were shipped either frozen or at room temperature. The germline V and J ends show losses of 2 bases and 5 bases respectively, and no gene match explains 2 bases of the junction. CDR1 and CDR2, per the germline V gene, are ENHRY and SYGVKD. From the cysteine through the phenylalanine, the CDR3 covers 15 amino acids. Only CDR3 DNA remains: 45 bases, in frame from the first base.

Recombination linked TRBV10-3 to TRBJ2-2; 10 nucleotides in the junction match TRBD2. The sequenced sample consisted of PBMCs or T cells enriched from blood (not recorded which). The source of this sequence is a woman aged 45-60 years who had been exposed to COVID-19. The CDR3 region has the sequence CAISEASGGTGELFF. The DNA sequence reads TGTGCCATCAGTGAGGCTAGCGGGGGAACCGGGGAGCTGTTTTTT.